These T cell receptor beta chains were read from a single sample in a study of blood T cell repertoires in COVID-19. Sequencing was performed with immunoSEQ multiplex PCR; in TCRdb, only in-frame clones are kept and a portion is missing. The repertoire includes fewer than 130,000 clones, 69% of them detected once, and about 5.9% sits in the top ten. Material: peripheral blood. These receptors were obtained from a man older than 75 with acute or convalescent COVID-19. The CDR3 runs from the conserved cysteine through the conserved F or W. A D gene is named only where the DNA matches it firmly. Clone size is stated in some rows and not others, as once, few, many or a class when expanded.

D gene,clone size,J gene,V gene,CDR3 DNA,CDR3 protein
.,once,TRBJ1-3,TRBV28,TGTGCCAGCAGTCAGGGTGGGGGCAGAGGAAACACCATATATTTT,CASSQGGGRGNTIYF
TRBD2,.,TRBJ2-7,TRBV20-1,TGCAGTGCTGGTGGACTAGCGGGAGTGGGTGAGCAGTACTTC,CSAGGLAGVGEQYF
TRBD1,.,TRBJ1-1,TRBV10-3,TGTGCCTCCCAGGGGGGGAACACTGAAGCTTTCTTT,CASQGGNTEAFF
TRBD1,few,TRBJ1-2,TRBV30,TGTGCCTGGAGGTTTGACAGGGGGAGTGGAGGCTACACCTTC,CAWRFDRGSGGYTF
.,.,TRBJ1-2,TRBV7-2,TGTGCCAGCAGCGTCCAGGGATTCTCTATGAGCTACACCTTC,CASSVQGFSMSYTF
.,.,TRBJ2-3,TRBV21-1,TGTGCCAGCAGCAAAGATCAAGAGACTAGCGGGAGGGGAGATACGCAGTATTTT,CASSKDQETSGRGDTQYF
.,few,TRBJ2-7,TRBV24-1,TGTGCCACCAGTGATCCGATAGTCTACGAGCAGTACTTC,CATSDPIVYEQYF
.,once,TRBJ2-3,TRBV19,TGTGCCAGTAGCACGTGGGAAGGGAGGACAGATACGCAGTATTTT,CASSTWEGRTDTQYF
TRBD1,few,TRBJ1-2,TRBV24-1,TGTGCCACCAGTGATTCCAGCACTTCCGGGACAGCTTATGGCTACACCTTC,CATSDSSTSGTAYGYTF
TRBD1,once,TRBJ2-5,TRBV6-2/TRBV6-3,TGTGCCAGCAGCGACAGGGGTGGGGAAGAGACCCAGTACTTC,CASSDRGGEETQYF
TRBD2,.,TRBJ2-3,TRBV14,TGTGCCAGCAGCCAAGAAAGCTCTAGCGGGAGGGTTTCGCAGTATTTT,CASSQESSSGRVSQYF
.,once,TRBJ2-7,TRBV5-1,TGCGCCAGCAGCTTGGGGCAGTACGAGCAGTACTTC,CASSLGQYEQYF
TRBD2,once,TRBJ2-7,TRBV7-9,TGTGCCAGCAGCTTCTACCGACTAGCGATTAACTACGAGCAGTACTTC,CASSFYRLAINYEQYF
.,.,TRBJ1-6,TRBV5-6,TGTGCCAGCAGCATACGACAGACAAACGCGAATTCACCCCTCCACTTT,CASSIRQTNANSPLHF
TRBD1,.,TRBJ1-2,TRBV28,TGTGCCAGCAGTGCGGGACAGGGGTGGGGCTACACCTTC,CASSAGQGWGYTF
TRBD2,.,TRBJ2-1,TRBV5-1,TGCGCCAGCAGCTTGCTGACTAGCGGGAATGGGGATGAGCAGTTCTTC,CASSLLTSGNGDEQFF
.,.,TRBJ1-6,TRBV28,TGTGCCAGCAGTTCCCGGGAAATGGGTTCACCCCTCCACTTT,CASSSREMGSPLHF
.,once,TRBJ1-1,TRBV28,TGTGCCAGCAGAGATACACGTAACACTGAAGCTTTCTTT,CASRDTRNTEAFF
.,.,TRBJ2-3,TRBV7-8,TGTGCCAGCAGCTTAGGTTGGTCAGGGATAATTGGGGATACGCAGTATTTT,CASSLGWSGIIGDTQYF
.,.,TRBJ2-4,TRBV24-1,TGTGCCACCAGTGCCGTTCAAGGAGGGGCCAAAAACATTCAGTACTTC,CATSAVQGGAKNIQYF
TRBD1,.,TRBJ1-3,TRBV24-1,TGTGCCACCAGTGACTCAGACAGGGGTAATAGAAACACCATATATTTT,CATSDSDRGNRNTIYF
.,.,TRBJ2-1,TRBV9,TGTGCCAGCAGCCCCCGCGTACGGGGGACCTACAATGAGCAGTTCTTC,CASSPRVRGTYNEQFF
TRBD1,.,TRBJ2-7,TRBV5-1,TGCGCCAGCAGCTTGGGAGTGACAGGGGGCCTCTACGAGCAGTACTTC,CASSLGVTGGLYEQYF
.,.,TRBJ1-3,TRBV13,TGTGCCAGCAGCTTCGAGGGTTCAGGAAACACCATATATTTT,CASSFEGSGNTIYF
TRBD2,.,TRBJ2-5,TRBV6-6,TGTGCCAGCAGCCGACCCGTTACTAGCGCAGCTCAAGAGACCCAGTACTTC,CASSRPVTSAAQETQYF
TRBD1,few,TRBJ2-7,TRBV7-8,TGTGCCAGCAGCCCAGGACAGGGAGGCTACGAGCAGTACTTC,CASSPGQGGYEQYF
.,.,TRBJ2-2,TRBV12-3/TRBV12-4,TGTGCCAGCAGTCCCGGGGGACGACGGGAGCTGTTTTTT,CASSPGGRRELFF
TRBD2,once,TRBJ2-1,TRBV7-2,TGTGCCAGCAGCCTTCTAGCGGGTTCGTACAATGAGCAGTTCTTC,CASSLLAGSYNEQFF
TRBD1,.,TRBJ1-5,TRBV10-2,TGCGCCAGCAGTACTTCTCCTGGACAGGGGCAGAATCAGCCCCAGCATTTT,CASSTSPGQGQNQPQHF
TRBD2,.,TRBJ2-1,TRBV10-3,TGTGCCATCCTTGGAGGGACTACAAACAATGAGCAGTTCTTC,CAILGGTTNNEQFF
.,many,TRBJ2-7,TRBV25-1,TGTGCCAGCAGTGAATATTGGGGACATTCCTACGAGCAGTACTTC,CASSEYWGHSYEQYF
.,.,TRBJ1-2,TRBV7-2,TGTGCCAGCAGCTTAGAATCCAGGGCAGGAGGCTACACCTTC,CASSLESRAGGYTF
.,.,TRBJ1-1,TRBV11-2,TGTGCCAGCAGCTTAGCTCAGGGCCAGGCTGAAGCTTTCTTT,CASSLAQGQAEAFF
TRBD1,.,TRBJ1-6,TRBV6-5,TGTGCCAGCAGGGCACAGGGGTATAATTCACCCCTCCACTTT,CASRAQGYNSPLHF
.,few,TRBJ2-1,TRBV10-3,TGTGCCATCAGTGAAAGGGGTGGCGAACTGAATGAGCAGTTCTTC,CAISERGGELNEQFF
.,.,TRBJ2-7,TRBV6-5,TGTGCCAGCAGTTACGAAAGGGGTACCTACGAGCAGTACTTC,CASSYERGTYEQYF
.,few,TRBJ1-1,TRBV28,TGTGCCAGCAGCCTTGACGGGATAACTGAAGCTTTCTTT,CASSLDGITEAFF
.,.,TRBJ2-5,TRBV5-4,TGTGCCAGCAGCTTTCCCCGGGGAATCGATGGGGAGACCCAGTACTTC,CASSFPRGIDGETQYF
.,.,TRBJ2-7,TRBV6-6,TGTGCCAGCAGTTGGGACAACTCCTACGAGCAGTACTTC,CASSWDNSYEQYF
TRBD2,.,TRBJ2-4,TRBV19,TGTGCCAGTAGTATAGTCTCTCCGACTAGCGGCTACCTGTACTTC,CASSIVSPTSGYLYF
.,many,TRBJ2-7,TRBV5-6,TGTGCCAGCAGCTTGGGAGGGGGTGACACCTACGAGCAGTACTTC,CASSLGGGDTYEQYF
TRBD1,.,TRBJ1-5,TRBV19,TGTGCCAGTAGCCCGGGACAGGGGGCTCAGCCCCAGCATTTT,CASSPGQGAQPQHF
TRBD2,few,TRBJ2-7,TRBV7-9,TGTGCCAGCAGCTTAGGGCTAGCGGGAGGTAACGAGCAGTACTTC,CASSLGLAGGNEQYF
.,.,TRBJ1-1,TRBV25-1,TGTGCCAGCAGAGGGGGGGGCCAAAACACTGAAGCTTTCTTT,CASRGGGQNTEAFF
TRBD2,.,TRBJ2-3,TRBV5-4,TGTGCCAGCAGCTTGGTGATAGCGGGAAGCACAGATACGCAGTATTTT,CASSLVIAGSTDTQYF
TRBD1,.,TRBJ2-7,TRBV28,TGTGCCAGCAGTCAAGGGGGACAGGGGTACGAGCAGTACTTC,CASSQGGQGYEQYF
.,.,TRBJ2-7,TRBV15,TGTGCCACCAGCAGAGATATCGGTTGGCAGGGTTTGCACGAGCAGTACTTC,CATSRDIGWQGLHEQYF
.,.,TRBJ1-1,TRBV27,TGTGCCAGCAGTTTTAGGTTGGGGGGCACTGAAGCTTTCTTT,CASSFRLGGTEAFF
TRBD1,.,TRBJ2-7,TRBV24-1,TGTGCCACCAGTGATAGTCCAGGACAGGGCAACGAGCAGTACTTC,CATSDSPGQGNEQYF
TRBD2,.,TRBJ2-1,TRBV11-2,TGTGCCAGCAGCTTAAGACTAGCGGGAATCTACAATGAGCAGTTCTTC,CASSLRLAGIYNEQFF
TRBD1,many,TRBJ2-1,TRBV5-1,TGCGCCAGCAGCTTGAGTTACAGGGGCAATGAGCAGTTCTTC,CASSLSYRGNEQFF
.,.,TRBJ2-5,TRBV5-6,TGTGCCAGCAGCTTGTTTGGGGGGAAAGAGACCCAGTACTTC,CASSLFGGKETQYF
TRBD2,.,TRBJ2-3,TRBV6-5,TGTGCCAGCAGTCGGACTAGCGGGGGGAATACGCAGTATTTT,CASSRTSGGNTQYF
.,.,TRBJ1-2,TRBV28,TGTGCCACAGACGGGGAGAGAATTCGCCCGGGCTATGGCTACACCTTC,CATDGERIRPGYGYTF
.,.,TRBJ1-4,TRBV3-1/TRBV3-2,TGTGCCAGCAGCCAACGGTCAGGGGTCGAAAAACTGTTTTTT,CASSQRSGVEKLFF